These 20 T cell receptor beta chains were all obtained from the same sample, sequenced in a study of blood T cells in healthy people across ages (dated by TCRdb to the mid-2010s). Library preparation was by 5' RACE. The data were produced on an Illumina HiSeq 2500. A second PCR of 7 to 11 cycles was run with a J-beta primer mix and a sample-barcoded 5' primer. TCRdb reprocessing: public reads trimmed at Q25 with fastp, clones called with MiXCR, in-frame beta chains kept. Here each entry gathers all rows of one CDR3 protein and keeps the most common genes and DNA. In all, the sample holds about 970,000 distinct CDR3 sequences, and 51% of those were seen once. The ten largest account for over 20% of the sample. Sequenced material: blood. All receptors derive from a woman aged 55-70 years in good health.

This chain links TRBV20-1 with TRBJ2-1; D might be TRBD1 (6 bases). Germline lookup yields CDR1 DFQATT and CDR2 SNEGSKA (reference sequence). With 4 bases removed from V and 4 bases from J, the gap between germline ends came to 8 bases. The CDR3 is made up of 12 amino acids. CDR3 nucleotides: TGCAGTGCTATAGGGGGTTACAATGAGCAGTTCTTC. Its protein product is CSAIGGYNEQFF.

Regarding this clonotype: One junction end does not reproduce the germline sequence, and a read error may be involved. The rearrangement links TRBV6-2 or TRBV6-3 to TRBJ2-3; the D is unclear. The CDR3 extends over 14 amino acids. Germline-derived CDR1 and CDR2 are MNHEY and SVGEGT. The DNA of the CDR3 is TGTGGCAGCAGTGACACCAGCGACACAGATACGCAGTATTTT. This codes for CGSSDTSDTDTQYF.

This clonotype was seen a handful of times. The chain employs TRBV29-1 and TRBJ2-3; D may be TRBD2 (5 bases). The CDR3 consists of 16 residues. CDR1 SQVTM and CDR2 ANQGSEA come from the germline V gene. Trimming left V 6 bases short and J 2 bases short, with 21 bases between. CDR3 amino acids: CSVGGVDGLDTDTQYF. The CDR3 nucleotides are TGCAGCGTAGGTGGTGTGGACGGACTGGACACAGATACGCAGTATTTT.

This chain uses TRBV28 with TRBJ2-1; 9 bases align to TRBD2. Unmatched junction bases numbered 8, after V lost 6 bases and J lost 11 bases. This CDR3 region has 13 residues. The V gene's germline CDR1 is MDHEN and CDR2 SYDVKM. CDR3 sequence (DNA): TGTGCCAGCAGGAGCAGTAGCGGGAGTAAGCAGTTCTTC. It encodes CASRSSSGSKQFF.

The chain couples TRBV6-2 or TRBV6-3 to TRBJ2-7, with D unresolved. Deletions cut 4 bases from V and 3 bases from J, with 13 bases between. Germline V CDR1 and CDR2: MNHEY, SVGEGT. This CDR3 region has 14 residues. The CDR3 coding sequence is TGTGCCAGCAGTTCCGGGCTGATTAGCTACGAGCAGTACTTC. This codes for CASSSGLISYEQYF.

This clonotype was found a few times. The rearrangement joins TRBV11-2 to TRBJ2-3; possibly TRBD2 for D (5 bases). The CDR3 totals 15 residues. Trimming shortened V by 4 bases and J by 2 bases, and 13 bases separated the two germline ends. Germline CDR1 reads SGHAT; CDR2 reads FQNNGV. DNA for the CDR3: TGTGCCAGCAGCTCACAACTAGGCCTCACAGATACGCAGTATTTT. It encodes CASSSQLGLTDTQYF. The variable domain in full, with the rest retrieved from reference TRBV11-2 and TRBJ2-3, is EAGVAQSPRYKIIEKRQSVAFWCNPISGHATLYWYQQILGQGPKLLIQFQNNGVVDDSQLPKDRFSAERLKGVDSTLKIQPAKLEDSAVYLCASSSQLGLTDTQYFGPGTRLTVL.

The genes are TRBV6-5 and TRBJ2-2; perhaps TRBD1 as D (5 bases). The CDR3 totals 14 residues. Trimming took off 10 bases at V and 5 bases at J, with 17 bases between the two ends. Germline CDR1 is MNHEY and CDR2 is SVGAGI. The CDR3 DNA reads as TGTGCCACGCACGAGGCAGGACAAACCGGGGAGCTGTTTTTT. It translates to CATHEAGQTGELFF.

The chain couples TRBV28 to TRBJ2-7, with 8 bases identical to TRBD2. The germline CDR1 and CDR2 sequences are MDHEN and SYDVKM. V was pared by 8 bases and J by 7 bases, with 10 bases of the junction left unmatched. The length of the CDR3 is 13 residues. In nucleotides, the CDR3 is TGTGCCAGCCTCACGGGACTAGTTGGGGAGCAGTACTTC. This codes for CASLTGLVGEQYF.

Turning to this clonotype: A read error is possible here, since a much larger clone lies one base away. This chain joins TRBV13 and TRBJ2-4, with 12 bases fitting TRBD2. V was clipped by 0 bases and J by 13 bases; unmatched bases: 7. From germline, CDR1 is PRHDT and CDR2 FYEKMQ (reference sequence). This CDR3 spans 15 amino acids. The CDR3 is CASSLGTSGGNEQYF. The CDR3 region has the DNA TGTGCCAGCAGCTTAGGGACTAGCGGGGGCAATGAGCAGTACTTC.

This chain links TRBV7-2 with TRBJ2-7; 9 bases line up with TRBD2. Looked up from germline, CDR1 is SGHTA and CDR2 is FQGNSA. V lost 2 bases, J lost 5 bases, and 10 bases stayed unmatched. The CDR3 spans 16 residues. The CDR3 DNA follows: TGTGCCAGCAGCTTACTAGCGGGGAGCTTCCCCCACGAGCAGTACTTC. Translated: CASSLLAGSFPHEQYF.

The chain employs TRBV11-2 and TRBJ2-2, with 7 bases lining up with TRBD1. This CDR3 has 16 residues. V trimming: 1 base; J trimming: 0 bases; junction bases outside the gene matches: 2. CDR1 is SGHAT and CDR2 is FQNNGV in the germline V gene. The DNA of the CDR3 is TGTGCCAGCAGCTTAGGCCAGGGGGCGAACACCGGGGAGCTGTTTTTT. The encoded protein is CASSLGQGANTGELFF.

This clonotype was found once. The chain couples TRBV7-9 to TRBJ1-5; 8 bases are a match to TRBD1. The CDR3 runs to 17 residues. CDR1 SEHNR and CDR2 FQNEAQ come from the germline V gene (reference sequence). V lost 4 bases and J lost 4; bases outside the gene matches: 12. The DNA of the CDR3 is TGTGCCAGCAGCTCCGCGCTAGGGACAGGCAAAAATCAGCCCCAGCATTTT. Translated: CASSSALGTGKNQPQHF.

V and J are TRBV14 and TRBJ2-2; D gene ambiguous. This CDR3 region has 13 residues. V was trimmed by 3 bases and J by 0 bases, leaving 2 bases between them. Germline V lookup: CDR1 SGHDN, CDR2 FVKESK. For the CDR3, the DNA is TGTGCCAGCAGCCAGGCGAACACCGGGGAGCTGTTTTTT. Translated, it gives CASSQANTGELFF.

There are a few counts of this clonotype. The chain carries TRBV18 and TRBJ2-7; 7 bases are shared with TRBD2. The CDR3 covers 15 residues. Germline V lookup: CDR1 KGHSH, CDR2 LQKENI. After removal of 6 bases from V and 0 bases from J, the junction contained 8 bases not matched to a gene. The CDR3 loop is CASSLADLSSYEQYF. DNA of the CDR3: TGTGCCAGCTCGCTAGCGGATCTTAGCTCCTACGAGCAGTACTTC.

This clonotype has a single count. Relative to the germline gene, one junction end is altered; a read error may explain this. The J gene is TRBJ2-3, the V gene TRBV7-3, with 7 bases aligning to TRBD2. The length of the CDR3 is 16 residues. Germline V gene sequence: CDR1 SGHTA, CDR2 FQGTGA. CDR3 sequence (DNA): TGTGCCAGCAGCTTACAGCCAGCGGGGAGCACAGACACGCAGTATTTT. It yields the protein CASSLQPAGSTDTQYF. Combining the CDR3 with reference TRBV7-3 and TRBJ2-3 gives the whole variable domain GAGVSQTPSNKVTEKGKYVELRCDPISGHTALYWYRQSLGQGPEFLIYFQGTGAADDSGLPNDRFFAVRPEGSVSTLKIQRTERGDSAVYLCASSLQPAGSTDTQYFGPGTRLTVL.

The chain joins TRBV6-5 to TRBJ2-1; D gene unclear. Trimming stripped 2 bases from V and 5 bases from J, with 13 bases between. The CDR3 length is 15 residues. Germline V CDR1 and CDR2: MNHEY, SVGAGI. This chain's CDR3 is CASSYQGSRDNEQFF. The DNA for the CDR3 is TGTGCCAGCAGTTACCAAGGAAGTCGGGACAATGAGCAGTTCTTC.

In its sample, this clonotype was seen many times. The V call is TRBV20-1, the J call TRBJ2-4; TRBD1 agrees at 7 bases. There are 15 residues in the CDR3. Germline CDR1 is DFQATT and CDR2 is SNEGSKA (reference sequence). The V segment lost 5 bases and the J segment 4 bases; nucleotides outside the gene matches: 11. The CDR3 protein is CSAPLQGEMKNIQYF. For the CDR3, the DNA is TGCAGTGCTCCTCTTCAGGGGGAAATGAAAAACATTCAGTACTTC.

The V and J genes are TRBV12-3 or TRBV12-4 and TRBJ1-2; TRBD1 agrees at 7 bases. CDR3 size: 15 residues. J lost 5 bases, V lost 8 bases, and 14 bases had no gene match. The CDR3 sequence is CASARDRGSVYGYTF. The DNA of the CDR3 is TGTGCCAGCGCTCGGGACAGAGGATCTGTTTATGGCTACACCTTC.

This clonotype was counted between two and nine times. The chain employs TRBV29-1 and TRBJ2-2; unclear D gene. Germline lookup yields CDR1 SQVTM and CDR2 ANQGSEA. The length of the CDR3 is 15 residues. The V end was cut by 6 bases, the J end by 5 bases, with 19 bases between. Here the CDR3 reads CSVFTFEGKTGELFF. The CDR3 DNA reads as TGCAGCGTCTTCACCTTTGAAGGGAAAACCGGGGAGCTGTTTTTT.

The V and J genes are TRBV10-3 and TRBJ2-7; 8 bases agree with TRBD2. This CDR3 has 16 amino acids. Unmatched junction bases numbered 7, after V lost 2 bases and J lost 1 base. CDR1 ENHRY and CDR2 SYGVKD come from the germline V gene. The CDR3 reads CAISELGGGLSYEQYF. CDR3 in DNA: TGTGCCATCAGTGAGCTCGGGGGGGGATTATCCTACGAGCAGTACTTC.